The present entry profiles one TCR beta chain with its context. Antigen: not known. Data came from immunoSEQ multiplex PCR; TCRdb stores just in-frame clones and leaves some out. The top ten clones hold 13% to 15% of a sample with fewer than 100,000 clones, 84% of them seen once. This CDR3 is 14 amino acids long. V dropped 3 bases and J dropped 7; count of bases not matched to a gene: 9. Germline CDR1 GTSNPN, CDR2 SVGIG (reference sequence). These data are taken from a study of T cell responses to AZD1222 COVID-19 vaccine. Study-level findings and limits: Among vaccine-associated CD4 TCRs, coverage spanned spike, with dominance at 160-218 and 743-854.

The chain links TRBV30 to TRBJ2-5, with 9 bases identical to TRBD2. The receptor was isolated from an adult who received the AZD1222 COVID-19 vaccine. The sample consisted of peripheral blood, taken 28 days after the second AZD1222 dose. CDR3 protein: CAWRPSGTRGTQYF. The DNA for the CDR3 is TGTGCCTGGAGGCCTAGCGGGACCCGGGGGACCCAGTACTTC. Full variable domain (missing parts from reference TRBV30 and TRBJ2-5): SQTIHQWPATLVQPVGSPLSLECTVEGTSNPNLYWYRQAAGRGLQLLFYSVGIGQISSEVPQNLSASRPQDRQFILSSKKLLLSDSGFYLCAWRPSGTRGTQYFGPGTRLLVL.